These T cell receptor beta chains were read from a single sample in a study of OX40 agonist ivuxolimab in advanced cancers. Libraries were prepared by immunoSEQ multiplex PCR; TCRdb keeps only in-frame clonotypes and omits some of them. Of 40,000 to 60,000 clones in the sample, approximately 85% are singletons; the top ten hold roughly 3.3%. The input for sequencing was CD4+ or CD8+ T cells sorted from blood, taken in a trial of the OX40 agonist ivuxolimab. The receptor set was obtained from an adult with an advanced solid tumor such as melanoma, head and neck, liver or kidney cancer. The CDR3 runs from the conserved cysteine through the conserved F or W. Fields, in order: D gene, J gene, V gene, CDR3 protein. The D gene is left open where the match is weak.

>NA|TRBJ2-7|TRBV1
CTSSQGVANAYEQYF
>NA|TRBJ2-7|TRBV5-4
CASSLGLDSYEQYF
>TRBD1|TRBJ1-1|TRBV28
CASSGGDRANTEAFF
>NA|TRBJ2-2|TRBV27
CASRMRQLNTGELFF
>NA|TRBJ1-1|TRBV11-2
CASSPPLRQEPEAFF
>NA|TRBJ2-7|TRBV28
CASSLTTASYEQYF
>TRBD1|TRBJ1-4|TRBV5-6
CASSQGQGRTNEKLFF
>NA|TRBJ2-7|TRBV6-1
CASRAIEASYEQYF
>NA|TRBJ1-1|TRBV20-1
CSARAVTEAFF
>NA|TRBJ1-2|TRBV10-3
CAISESTGWRGYTF
>NA|TRBJ2-7|TRBV5-1
CASSSIGGSVHEQYF
>TRBD1|TRBJ1-2|TRBV28
CASRTGIYHGYTF
>NA|TRBJ2-7|TRBV10-3
CAISEKDTYEQYF
>TRBD1|TRBJ2-3|TRBV15
CATSRDQGDRGYTDTQYF
>NA|TRBJ1-2|TRBV29-1
CSAVRGNYGYTF
>NA|TRBJ2-5|TRBV27
CASSFSGRGAHQETQYF
>NA|TRBJ1-2|TRBV6-1
CASSEGLRDNYGYTF
>NA|TRBJ1-2|TRBV6-1
CASRENWGASHRGYTF
>TRBD2|TRBJ2-1|TRBV7-3
CASSWGLAGVFDEQFF
>NA|TRBJ1-5|TRBV6-5
CASRPQGGQPQHF
>NA|TRBJ2-1|TRBV10-2
CASQQRVLNNEQFF
>NA|TRBJ2-4|TRBV9
CASSVAGDSNIQYF
>TRBD1|TRBJ1-5|TRBV30
CAWSADRGSAQPQHF
>NA|TRBJ1-5|TRBV27
CASSFGGVNQPQHF
>NA|TRBJ1-6|TRBV6-1
CASWGGTTYNSPLHF
>NA|TRBJ2-7|TRBV7-2
CASSGPQGSYEQYF
>TRBD2|TRBJ2-3|TRBV4-2
CASSQEGPLAGLSDTQYF
>NA|TRBJ2-1|TRBV7-8
CASSFVDGNEQFF
>TRBD1|TRBJ2-7|TRBV9
CASSVEQGPQYF
>TRBD1|TRBJ2-7|TRBV4-3
CASSPELGQGFYEQYF
>NA|TRBJ2-2|TRBV27
CASSLGGTGELFF
>NA|TRBJ2-1|TRBV28
CASSEQWGNYNEQFF
>NA|TRBJ2-1|TRBV6-1
CASSTGTYNNEQFF
>NA|TRBJ1-3|TRBV28
CASSRTVSGNTIYF
>NA|TRBJ2-6|TRBV28
CASSLTGWASVFGANVLTF
>TRBD2|TRBJ2-7|TRBV18
CASSPTSGAYEQYF
>TRBD2|TRBJ2-7|TRBV27
CASSSAGLAYYEQYF
>NA|TRBJ2-7|TRBV7-2
CASSLVRYEQYF
>NA|TRBJ2-7|TRBV11-3
CASSFDYEQYF
>NA|TRBJ2-5|TRBV9
CASSVGTGTETQYF
>NA|TRBJ1-2|TRBV7-9
CASSLAEEGYTF
>TRBD1|TRBJ1-2|TRBV19
CASSSWTGDHYGYTF
>NA|TRBJ1-5|TRBV7-7
CAKPLSGESANQPQHF